Below are 23 T cell receptor beta chains sequenced from a single sample in a study of cytomegalovirus exposure and HLA in healthy donors. Primers included in the PCR were 60 Vbeta and 13 Jbeta primers. Sequencing was performed with immunoSEQ multiplex PCR; in TCRdb, only in-frame clones are kept and a portion is missing. The sample has 65,000 to 90,000 clones; roughly 75% are singletons. Sequenced sample: PBMCs. The receptors were sampled from a man aged 60 to 69 in good health and CMV-seronegative.

The V gene is TRBV6-5, the J gene TRBJ1-1; D possibly corresponds to TRBD1 (6 bases). Trimming shortened V by 5 bases and J by 6 bases, and 16 bases separated the two germline ends. The CDR3 runs to 14 residues. Germline-derived CDR1 and CDR2 are MNHEY and SVGAGI. The CDR3 sequence: CASSEDRYRAEAFF. The CDR3 bases are TGTGCCAGCAGTGAAGACAGGTATCGCGCTGAAGCTTTCTTT.

This chain uses TRBV5-1 with TRBJ2-3; possible D gene TRBD2, 7 bases. The CDR3 loop spans 16 amino acids. V was pared by 2 bases and J by 5 bases, with 18 bases between. CDR1 and CDR2 from the germline V gene are SGHRS and YFSETQ. The CDR3 region has the DNA TGCGCCAGCAGCTTAGATGGAGGGGGGGCCGTAGATACGCAGTATTTT. The encoded protein is CASSLDGGGAVDTQYF. Together with reference TRBV5-1 and TRBJ2-3, the CDR3 gives the full variable domain: KAGVTQTPRYLIKTRGQQVTLSCSPISGHRSVSWYQQTPGQGLQFLFEYFSETQRNKGNFPGRFSGRQFSNSRSEMNVSTLELGDSALYLCASSLDGGGAVDTQYFGPGTRLTVL.

V is TRBV9 and J is TRBJ1-1; perhaps TRBD1 as D (5 bases). V lost 0 bases, J lost 6 bases, and 21 bases lay in between. The germline gives CDR1 SGDLS, CDR2 YYNGEE. This CDR3 is built from 17 residues. In nucleotides, the CDR3 is TGTGCCAGCAGCGTAGGGGCAGGGCCAACTTCCAACGCTGAAGCTTTCTTT. Translation: CASSVGAGPTSNAEAFF.

This clone was recorded once. The genes are TRBV5-4 and TRBJ1-2; TRBD1 aligns across 7 bases. The trim removed 4 bases at V and 3 bases at J, leaving 9 bases unmatched. Germline CDR1 SGHNT, CDR2 YYREEE (reference sequence). This CDR3 is 15 amino acids long. The CDR3 loop reads CASSIDRGPDYGYTF. For the CDR3, the DNA is TGTGCCAGCAGCATTGATAGGGGGCCCGACTATGGCTACACCTTC. The variable domain in full, with the rest retrieved from reference TRBV5-4 and TRBJ1-2, is ETGVTQSPTHLIKTRGQQVTLRCSSQSGHNTVSWYQQALGQGPQFIFQYYREEENGRGNFPPRFSGLQFPNYSSELNVNALELDDSALYLCASSIDRGPDYGYTFGSGTRLTVV.

The chain is built from TRBV5-4 and TRBJ2-7, with D possibly matching TRBD1 (5 bases). With 0 bases removed from V and 2 bases from J, the gap between germline ends came to 9 bases. Germline V gene lookup returns CDR1 SGHNT and CDR2 YYREEE (reference sequence). There are 14 residues in the CDR3. The CDR3 spells CASSLGRTPYEQYF. Written as DNA, the CDR3 is TGTGCCAGCAGCTTGGGACGGACACCCTACGAGCAGTACTTC.

This clone was seen a handful of times. This chain joins TRBV30 and TRBJ1-1; unclear D gene. CDR3 length equals 13 residues. V was clipped by 0 bases and J by 4 bases, with 9 bases between them. The germline gives CDR1 GTSNPN, CDR2 SVGIG (reference sequence). CDR3 sequence reads: CAWSVRVTTEAFF. CDR3 in DNA: TGTGCCTGGAGTGTACGGGTCACCACTGAAGCTTTCTTT. The full variable domain, in which reference TRBV30 and TRBJ1-1 provide the parts outside the CDR3, is SQTIHQWPATLVQPVGSPLSLECTVEGTSNPNLYWYRQAAGRGLQLLFYSVGIGQISSEVPQNLSASRPQDRQFILSSKKLLLSDSGFYLCAWSVRVTTEAFFGQGTRLTVV.

The chain has TRBV19 and TRBJ1-5; D call uncertain. Trimming left V 4 bases short and J 0 bases short, with 10 bases between. The CDR3 runs 15 residues. Germline V lookup: CDR1 LNHDA, CDR2 SQIVND (reference sequence). The CDR3 sequence is CASSTTGDSNQPQHF. Written as DNA, the CDR3 is TGTGCCAGTAGTACCACCGGGGATAGCAATCAGCCCCAGCATTTT.

The chain links TRBV9 to TRBJ2-5; a weak D match, TRBD1 (5 bases). This CDR3 region has 13 residues. Trimming cost V 2 bases and J 3 bases, with 8 bases left between them. The germline V gene encodes CDR1 SGDLS and CDR2 YYNGEE. CDR3 bases: TGTGCCAGCAGCGTTTCAGGGAAAGAGACCCAGTACTTC. This gives the protein CASSVSGKETQYF.

J is TRBJ1-6 and V is TRBV19; 8 bases map to TRBD1. The CDR3 runs 17 residues. Trimming took 7 bases from V and 5 from J; bases not matched to a gene: 13. Germline CDR1 reads LNHDA; CDR2 reads SQIVND (reference sequence). CDR3 protein: CASTSGTGTLNNSPLHF. The CDR3 nucleotides read TGTGCCAGTACGTCCGGGACAGGAACGCTGAATAATTCACCCCTCCACTTT.

Only a few counts were recorded for this clone. This chain's CDR3 is CASSWGLQGTAKNIQYF. The CDR3 coding sequence is TGTGCCAGCAGCTGGGGGCTACAGGGAACGGCCAAAAACATTCAGTACTTC. The chain carries TRBV5-6 and TRBJ2-4; possibly TRBD1 for D (6 bases). Germline values: CDR1 SGHDT, CDR2 YYEEEE. Between the trimmed V and J ends, which lost 3 bases and 1 base, there was a span of 17 bases. This CDR3 is 17 amino acids long.

The CDR3 here is CASSLGGTGGTYEQYF. The CDR3 bases are TGCGCCAGCAGCTTGGGGGGGACAGGGGGAACGTACGAGCAGTACTTC. The rearrangement uses TRBV5-1 and TRBJ2-7; 11 bases are a match to TRBD1. The V segment lost 0 bases and the J segment 4 bases; nucleotides outside the gene matches: 6. The CDR3 has 16 amino acids. Germline V gene data show CDR1 as SGHRS and CDR2 as YFSETQ.

This clone appeared once. Sequence at one end of the junction differs from germline and may be a read error. The rearrangement joins TRBV18 to TRBJ2-1; maybe TRBD2 (6 bases). There are 12 residues in the CDR3. From germline, CDR1 is KGHSH and CDR2 LQKENI. As DNA, the CDR3 is TGTGCCAGCTCACGGGACTCACCAAGCGTCGTCTTC. Protein sequence: CASSRDSPSVVF. Supplemented by reference TRBV18 and TRBJ2-1, the full variable domain reads NAGVMQNPRHLVRRRGQEARLRCSPMKGHSHVYWYRQLPEEGLKFMVYLQKENIIDESGMPKERFSAEFPKEGPSILRIQQVVRGDSAAYFCASSRDSPSVVFGPGTRLTVL.

This chain connects TRBV7-2 to TRBJ2-7, with D hard to call. Germline V CDR1 and CDR2: SGHTA, FQGNSA. This CDR3 region has 11 residues. V lost 2 bases to trimming and J lost 6 bases, with 5 bases between them. The CDR3: CASSLNSEQYF. For the CDR3, the DNA is TGTGCCAGCAGCTTAAACAGCGAGCAGTACTTC.

V and J are TRBV5-4 and TRBJ2-3; weak D call: TRBD1 (6 bases). Trimming cost V 0 bases and J 3 bases, with 11 bases left between them. Per the germline V gene, CDR1 is SGHNT and CDR2 is YYREEE (reference sequence). This CDR3 is 15 amino acids long. The CDR3 sequence: CASSLGQVLTDTQYF. CDR3 DNA sequence: TGTGCCAGCAGCTTGGGACAGGTACTTACAGATACGCAGTATTTT.

The rearrangement links TRBV4-2 to TRBJ2-1, with 8 bases lining up with TRBD2. The CDR3 runs 14 residues. Germline V CDR1 and CDR2: LGHNA, YNFKEQ. The trim removed 4 bases at V and 4 bases at J, leaving 3 bases unmatched. The CDR3 nucleotides read TGTGCCAGCAGCCTAAGCGGGGGTTACAATGAGCAGTTCTTC. This encodes CASSLSGGYNEQFF.

V is TRBV30 and J is TRBJ2-2; 16 bases match TRBD2. Trimming removed 0 bases from V and 6 bases from J; junction bases left unmatched: 4. Germline V CDR1 and CDR2: GTSNPN, SVGIG (reference sequence). The CDR3 is 17 residues long. The CDR3 spells CAWSVLGTSGGAGELFF. The CDR3 bases are TGTGCCTGGAGTGTGCTAGGGACTAGCGGGGGGGCCGGGGAGCTGTTTTTT.

This clone has just a few counts. CDR3 nucleotide sequence: TGTGCCAGCAGACACCGGGGCGGGGGGGCCGGGGAGCTGTTTTTT. This translates into CASRHRGGGAGELFF. This chain connects TRBV5-8 to TRBJ2-2, with TRBD2 identical over 9 bases. The CDR3 runs to 15 residues. V dropped 5 bases and J dropped 6; count of bases not matched to a gene: 8. CDR1 and CDR2 from the germline V gene are SGHTS and YDEGEE.

This chain links TRBV6-1 with TRBJ1-4; 7 bases agree with TRBD1. The CDR3 runs to 14 residues. Trimming removed 4 bases from V and 8 bases from J; junction bases left unmatched: 7. In germline, CDR1 is MNHNS, CDR2 SASEGT. The chain's CDR3 is CASSADRVSEKLFF. For the CDR3, the DNA is TGTGCCAGCAGTGCCGACAGGGTGAGCGAAAAACTGTTTTTT.

The chain employs TRBV13 and TRBJ2-1, with 7 bases matching TRBD2. Trimming at V came to 0 bases and at J to 5 bases, leaving 10 bases not matched to a gene. Germline-derived CDR1 and CDR2 are PRHDT and FYEKMQ (reference sequence). The CDR3 spans 17 residues. The CDR3 loop reads CASSLGGDRGGNNEQFF. CDR3 DNA sequence: TGTGCCAGCAGCTTAGGAGGGGACCGCGGGGGAAACAATGAGCAGTTCTTC.

The chain carries TRBV2 and TRBJ1-4; D may be TRBD1 (5 bases). With 6 bases removed from V and 10 bases from J, the gap between germline ends came to 12 bases. CDR1 SNHLY and CDR2 FYNNEI come from the germline V gene. This CDR3 is built from 12 residues. DNA for the CDR3: TGTGCCAGCAGGGGAGGGGCTGGAAAACTGTTTTTT. It translates to CASRGGAGKLFF. The entire variable domain, with the rest obtained from reference TRBV2 and TRBJ1-4, is as follows: EPEVTQTPSHQVTQMGQEVILRCVPISNHLYFYWYRQILGQKVEFLVSFYNNEISEKSEIFDDQFSVERPDGSNFTLKIRSTKLEDSAMYFCASRGGAGKLFFGSGTQLSVL.

The rearrangement links TRBV29-1 to TRBJ2-1; TRBD2 matches at 10 bases. The CDR3 covers 14 residues. Per the germline V gene, CDR1 is SQVTM and CDR2 is ANQGSEA. J lost 15 bases, V lost 7 bases, and 18 bases had no gene match. CDR3 region: CSGGEAGGPGPGFF. CDR3 in DNA: TGCAGCGGGGGGGAAGCGGGGGGGCCCGGTCCCGGGTTCTTC.

This sequence joins TRBV19 and TRBJ1-2; TRBD1 matches at 7 bases. The CDR3 is 16 residues long. Germline V gives CDR1 LNHDA, CDR2 SQIVND (reference sequence). V was pared by 2 bases and J by 3 bases, with 9 bases of the junction left unmatched. The CDR3 bases are TGTGCCAGTAGTATAAACAGGGGATTGAACGACTATGGCTACACCTTC. As protein: CASSINRGLNDYGYTF.

This clone appeared a few times. The gene calls are TRBV4-1 and TRBJ1-1; D might be TRBD1 (5 bases). V lost 0 bases to trimming and J lost 5 bases, with 10 bases between them. The CDR3 is made up of 14 amino acids. Germline lookup yields CDR1 MGHRA and CDR2 YSYEKL. CDR3 DNA: TGCGCCAGCAGCCAAGATAGACAGTGGACTGAAGCTTTCTTT. Protein product: CASSQDRQWTEAFF.